The 6 T cell receptor beta chains given below trace back to one sample, sequenced in a study of vaccination and CD4 T cells after COVID-19. Sample treatment: roughly 10-day PBMC culture with coronavirus spike peptide pools or control peptides (ViraFEST assay). The Oncomine TCR Beta short-read assay sequenced DNA from cultured CD4+ T cells. Using its own MiXCR run on the PCR reads, TCRdb lists one record per CDR3 protein. This table has 13,000 to 15,000 distinct CDR3 sequences, around 26% appearing once. Their target antigens are unknown. Input material: CD4+ T cells from blood, cultured in vitro. These receptors all come from a human donor who had recovered from COVID-19.

Only a few counts were recorded for this clonotype. The CDR3 region is CASSRWDVQETQYF. In DNA form, the CDR3 reads TGTGCCAGCAGTCGGTGGGATGTACAAGAGACCCAGTACTTC. This chain uses TRBV2 with TRBJ2-5; D unclear. The CDR3 runs 14 residues. With 5 bases removed from V and 2 bases from J, the gap between germline ends came to 12 bases. Germline CDR1 is SNHLY and CDR2 is FYNNEI. The full variable domain, with the rest looked up from reference TRBV2 and TRBJ2-5, is EPEVTQTPSHQVTQMGQEVILRCVPISNHLYFYWYRQILGQKVEFLVSFYNNEISEKSEIFDDQFSVERPDGSNFTLKIRSTKLEDSAMYFCASSRWDVQETQYFGPGTRLLVL.

This clonotype was observed a handful of times. In nucleotides, the CDR3 is TGTGCCAGCAGTAGGGACTTCGCCACAGATACGCAGTATTTT. This codes for CASSRDFATDTQYF. V gene TRBV6-2 or TRBV6-3 combines with J gene TRBJ2-3; D may be TRBD2 (6 bases). Germline V CDR1 and CDR2: MNHEY, SVGEGT. V was cut by 5 bases and J by 2 bases, with 11 bases left in between. This CDR3 has 14 amino acids.

The chain carries TRBV11-2 and TRBJ2-3; 9 positions agree with TRBD2. The CDR3 loop spans 15 amino acids. J lost 6 bases, V lost 2 bases, and 6 bases had no gene match. Germline assignment: CDR1 SGHAT and CDR2 FQNNGV. The CDR3 protein is CASSLPGLAEDTQYF. The CDR3, as DNA: TGTGCCAGCAGCTTACCGGGACTAGCAGAGGATACGCAGTATTTT.

The chain is built from TRBV2 and TRBJ2-1; D may be TRBD1 or TRBD2 (5 bases each). The V and J ends lost 7 bases and 9 bases respectively, with 16 bases between them. Germline V lookup: CDR1 SNHLY, CDR2 FYNNEI. This CDR3 is 13 amino acids long. CDR3 nucleotide sequence: TGTGCCAGCATGGGACGTTGGGCATCTGAGCAGTTCTTC. Protein sequence: CASMGRWASEQFF.

This clonotype turned up a few times. The V call is TRBV19, the J call TRBJ2-2; 10 bases match TRBD1. The CDR3 has 16 residues. Germline CDR1 is LNHDA and CDR2 is SQIVND (reference sequence). Trimming at V came to 7 bases and at J to 2 bases, leaving 7 bases not matched to a gene. The CDR3 protein is CASTSDRGGNTGELFF. CDR3 bases: TGTGCCAGTACCTCGGACAGGGGGGGTAACACCGGGGAGCTGTTTTTT.

This clonotype was detected only a few times. The rearrangement joins TRBV20-1 to TRBJ2-3; 9 bases line up with TRBD2. The V and J ends lost 4 bases and 4 bases, in that order; junction bases with no gene match: 12. Germline V gene sequence: CDR1 DFQATT, CDR2 SNEGSKA (reference sequence). The CDR3 extends over 16 amino acids. CDR3 region: CSAIGRGGWLSDTQYF. The DNA for the CDR3 is TGCAGTGCTATCGGGCGGGGGGGCTGGTTGTCAGATACGCAGTATTTT.